The 32 T cell receptor beta chains reported below all come from one sample, sequenced in a study of blood T cell repertoires in COVID-19. Repertoires were generated with immunoSEQ multiplex PCR, while TCRdb's copy carries only in-frame clones and drops some. The data hold 250,000 or so clones, with around three quarters observed a single time. The sample consisted of peripheral blood. The receptors shown here come from a woman of 80 years or more with acute or convalescent COVID-19.

The V gene is TRBV30, the J gene TRBJ1-1, with 8 bases that match TRBD1. The CDR3 totals 14 residues. Germline V gene lookup returns CDR1 GTSNPN and CDR2 SVGIG (reference sequence). The J segment lost 2 bases and the V segment lost 2 bases, leaving 4 bases of the junction unmatched. CDR3 DNA: TGTGCCTGGAGTAAGGGACAGGCCAACACTGAAGCTTTCTTT. This gives the protein CAWSKGQANTEAFF.

J is TRBJ2-1 and V is TRBV27; possibly TRBD1 for D (5 bases). Germline loops: CDR1 MNHEY, CDR2 SMNVEV (reference sequence). V was cut by 6 bases and J by 0 bases, with 15 bases left in between. The CDR3 is made up of 16 amino acids. The CDR3 DNA reads TGTGCCAGCAGCCGACGACAGACCAGCTCCTACAATGAGCAGTTCTTC. Residues: CASSRRQTSSYNEQFF.

The genes are TRBV29-1 and TRBJ1-2; D gene ambiguous. V was trimmed by 5 bases and J by 6 bases, leaving 13 bases between them. CDR1 is SQVTM, CDR2 ANQGSEA, per germline. This CDR3 region has 12 residues. CDR3 protein: CSVTLSRDGYTF. The CDR3 DNA follows: TGCAGCGTTACCCTAAGTCGGGATGGCTACACCTTC. Supplemented by reference TRBV29-1 and TRBJ1-2, the full variable domain reads SAVISQKPSRDICQRGTSLTIQCQVDSQVTMMFWYRQQPGQSLTLIATANQGSEATYESGFVIDKFPISRPNLTFSTLTVSNMSPEDSSIYLCSVTLSRDGYTFGSGTRLTVV.

This clone was detected ten times or more. Other DNA sequences within the sample encode an identical CDR3. The rearrangement uses TRBV5-1 and TRBJ1-2; 10 bases align to TRBD1. CDR1 and CDR2 (germline): SGHRS, YFSETQ. This CDR3 spans 14 amino acids. J gave up 5 bases and V 3 bases, and 4 bases lay outside the gene matches. The CDR3, as DNA: TGCGCCAGCAGCTCGACAGGGGGCTCGTATGGCTACACCTTC. Translating gives CASSSTGGSYGYTF.

The CDR3 is CASSQAQGASGNTIYF. CDR3 nucleotide sequence: TGTGCCAGCAGCCAAGCCCAGGGGGCCTCTGGAAACACCATATATTTT. V is TRBV3-1 (or the pseudogene TRBV3-2) and J is TRBJ1-3, with 8 positions matching TRBD1. With 1 base clipped from V and 0 bases from J, the junction kept 2 bases outside the gene matches. CDR1 is LGHDT and CDR2 is YNNKEL in the germline V gene (reference sequence). CDR3 length equals 16 residues.

V is TRBV21-1 and J is TRBJ1-1. TRBV21-1 counts as a pseudogene. The length of the CDR3 is 13 residues. The CDR3 DNA reads as TGTGCCAGCAGCAAAGAGGAGGAAACTGAAGCTTTCTTT. This translates into CASSKEEETEAFF.

The chain has TRBV11-2 and TRBJ2-5, with 8 bases fitting TRBD2. The V gene's germline CDR1 is SGHAT and CDR2 FQNNGV. The length of the CDR3 is 16 residues. Unmatched junction bases numbered 7, after V lost 0 bases and J lost 4 bases. In DNA form, the CDR3 reads TGTGCCAGCAGCTTAGATTGGCCCGGGAGGGGAGAGACCCAGTACTTC. Protein: CASSLDWPGRGETQYF.

The chain joins TRBV21-1 to TRBJ1-4. TRBV21-1 is deemed a pseudogene. The CDR3 is 15 residues long. Here the CDR3 DNA reads TGTGCCAGCAGCAAAGGGTGCCCCCTAAATGAAAAACTGTTTTTT. Translation gives CASSKGCPLNEKLFF.

The J gene is TRBJ1-3, the V gene TRBV6-2 or TRBV6-3; D is unresolved. Trimming left V 2 bases short and J 0 bases short, with 17 bases between. The CDR3 sequence is 18 residues long. Germline CDR1 and CDR2: MNHEY and SVGEGT. The CDR3: CASSYRLRAPFSGNTIYF. The DNA of the CDR3 is TGTGCCAGCAGTTACCGACTGAGGGCCCCATTCTCTGGAAACACCATATATTTT.

V usage is TRBV3-1 (or the pseudogene TRBV3-2) and J usage is TRBJ1-5, with TRBD1 as a possible D gene (6 bases). This CDR3 has 14 residues. CDR1 is LGHDT and CDR2 is YNNKEL in the germline V gene (reference sequence). The ends were cut back, 3 bases at V and 2 bases at J, with 8 bases in the middle. CDR3 bases: TGTGCCAGCAGCCAGGCAGGGGGCAATCAGCCCCAGCATTTT. It is translated as CASSQAGGNQPQHF.

This clone was seen a few times. The chain recombines TRBV7-9 with TRBJ2-7, with TRBD1 identical over 12 bases. CDR1 and CDR2 (germline): SEHNR, FQNEAQ (reference sequence). The CDR3 has 18 amino acids. The trim removed 7 bases at V and 0 bases at J, leaving 13 bases unmatched. CDR3 loop: CASNRGTGGIRGSYEQYF. Here the CDR3 DNA reads TGTGCCAGCAACCGCGGGACAGGGGGCATCAGGGGCTCCTACGAGCAGTACTTC.

This chain links TRBV5-4 with TRBJ2-3; a possible D gene is TRBD2 (5 bases). The germline V gene encodes CDR1 SGHNT and CDR2 YYREEE (reference sequence). V was clipped by 6 bases and J by 3 bases, with 14 bases between them. The CDR3 is made up of 14 amino acids. CDR3 protein: CASKPGWNTDTQYF. As DNA, the CDR3 is TGTGCCAGCAAGCCGGGGTGGAATACAGATACGCAGTATTTT.

The chain carries TRBV7-9 and TRBJ2-1, with D maybe TRBD1 (5 bases). The germline CDR1 and CDR2 sequences are SEHNR and FQNEAQ (reference sequence). V was clipped by 5 bases and J by 0 bases, with 14 bases between them. The CDR3 runs to 16 residues. The CDR3 DNA reads as TGTGCCAGCAGCGCAACAACAGGTCTCTCCTACAATGAGCAGTTCTTC. It yields the protein CASSATTGLSYNEQFF. Using reference TRBV7-9 and TRBJ2-1 for the parts outside the CDR3, the full variable domain is DTGVSQNPRHKITKRGQNVTFRCDPISEHNRLYWYRQTLGQGPEFLTYFQNEAQLEKSRLLSDRFSAERPKGSFSTLEIQRTEQGDSAMYLCASSATTGLSYNEQFFGPGTRLTVL.

The V gene is TRBV9, the J gene TRBJ1-3; unclear D gene. The V and J ends lost 4 bases and 2 bases respectively, with 10 bases between them. Germline assignment: CDR1 SGDLS and CDR2 YYNGEE. The CDR3 contains 14 residues. The CDR3 region has the DNA TGTGCCAGCAGCAGCGGGGAACCTGGAAACACCATATATTTT. Encoded protein: CASSSGEPGNTIYF.

This rearrangement joins TRBV5-1 to TRBJ2-3; 9 nucleotides match TRBD2. The CDR3 spans 17 residues. The V segment lost 2 bases and the J segment 0 bases; nucleotides outside the gene matches: 7. Germline values: CDR1 SGHRS, CDR2 YFSETQ. As DNA, the CDR3 is TGCGCCAGCAGCTTAGGGCCTAGCGGGGCTAGCACAGATACGCAGTATTTT. Protein sequence: CASSLGPSGASTDTQYF.

Remarks on this clone: The same CDR3 can be traced to other DNA sequences in this sample. The chain is built from TRBV5-1 and TRBJ1-4; D uncertain. V was cut by 0 bases and J by 7 bases, with 10 bases left in between. CDR1 and CDR2 (germline): SGHRS, YFSETQ. The CDR3 spans 14 residues. CDR3 coding DNA: TGCGCCAGCAGCTTGGGCGGGTTAGGTGAAAAACTGTTTTTT. It encodes CASSLGGLGEKLFF.

The rearrangement uses TRBV5-4 and TRBJ2-7, with 9 positions matching TRBD1. CDR3 length equals 14 residues. Germline V lookup: CDR1 SGHNT, CDR2 YYREEE (reference sequence). V was pared by 5 bases and J by 5 bases, with 8 bases of the junction left unmatched. CDR3 in amino acids: CASSPGTGRNEQYF. The CDR3 nucleotides read TGTGCCAGCAGTCCCGGGACAGGGAGAAACGAGCAGTACTTC. The full variable domain, with the rest looked up from reference TRBV5-4 and TRBJ2-7, is ETGVTQSPTHLIKTRGQQVTLRCSSQSGHNTVSWYQQALGQGPQFIFQYYREEENGRGNFPPRFSGLQFPNYSSELNVNALELDDSALYLCASSPGTGRNEQYFGPGTRLTVT.

The chain has TRBV11-2 and TRBJ2-1; 7 bases are a match to TRBD1. The CDR3 has 18 amino acids. The germline gives CDR1 SGHAT, CDR2 FQNNGV. The V and J ends lost 5 bases and 2 bases, in that order; junction bases with no gene match: 15. The CDR3 loop reads CASSQGPRTGPPYNEQFF. Here the CDR3 DNA reads TGTGCCAGCAGCCAGGGACCAAGGACAGGTCCTCCCTACAATGAGCAGTTCTTC.

The V gene is TRBV3-1 (or the pseudogene TRBV3-2), the J gene TRBJ1-2, with D maybe TRBD1 (6 bases). Germline V lookup: CDR1 LGHDT, CDR2 YNNKEL (reference sequence). The CDR3 sequence is 16 residues long. V lost 4 bases and J 2 bases, leaving 17 bases between the germline ends. CDR3 sequence (DNA): TGTGCCAGCAGCCTTGGGGGGGCGCGGATGAACTATGGCTACACCTTC. It yields the protein CASSLGGARMNYGYTF.

This sequence joins TRBV24-1 and TRBJ2-2, with 10 bases fitting TRBD2. V shed 10 bases, J shed 0 bases, and the junction held 10 bases outside the gene matches. CDR3 length: 17 residues. Germline assignment: CDR1 KGHDR and CDR2 SFDVKD. The CDR3 nucleotides are TGTGCCACGATGAATGCTAGCGGGAGCACGAACACCGGGGAGCTGTTTTTT. Residues: CATMNASGSTNTGELFF.

The CDR3: CASSPPGQGAEKLFF. In DNA, the CDR3 is TGTGCCAGCAGTCCTCCGGGACAGGGGGCGGAAAAACTGTTTTTT. The V and J genes are TRBV28 and TRBJ1-4, with 12 positions matching TRBD1. In germline, CDR1 is MDHEN, CDR2 SYDVKM. After removal of 5 bases from V and 8 bases from J, the junction contained 6 bases not matched to a gene. There are 15 residues in the CDR3.

Regarding this clone: This may come from a read error, since a much larger clone is one base off. The chain has TRBV7-2 and TRBJ1-5; 8 nucleotides line up with TRBD1. V dropped 1 base and J dropped 3; count of bases not matched to a gene: 2. CDR3 length: 15 amino acids. Germline V gene sequence: CDR1 SGHTA, CDR2 FQGNSA. The CDR3 here is CASSLGTGNNQPQHF. DNA of the CDR3: TGTGCCAGCAGCTTAGGGACAGGGAACAATCAGCCCCAGCATTTT.

The CDR3 spells CASSIRIAGEETQYF. As DNA, the CDR3 is TGTGCCAGTAGTATACGAATAGCGGGAGAAGAGACCCAGTACTTC. The chain joins TRBV19 to TRBJ2-5; 9 bases agree with TRBD2. After removal of 2 bases from V and 3 bases from J, the junction contained 4 bases not matched to a gene. The germline V gene encodes CDR1 LNHDA and CDR2 SQIVND (reference sequence). The CDR3 contains 15 residues.

This clone was detected a few times. The rearrangement uses TRBV12-3 or TRBV12-4 and TRBJ1-1; perhaps TRBD1 as D (6 bases). The V end was cut by 0 bases, the J end by 11 bases, with 13 bases between. The CDR3 has 13 residues. In DNA, the CDR3 is TGTGCCAGCAGTTTAGCTAACAGGGTCTGGGCTTTCTTT. It translates to CASSLANRVWAFF.

This clone was counted once. This chain uses TRBV6-2 or TRBV6-3 with TRBJ1-5; D is unclear. The CDR3 consists of 15 residues. Trimming took off 0 bases at V and 2 bases at J, with 8 bases between the two ends. Per germline, CDR1 MNHEY and CDR2 SVGEGT. This chain's CDR3 is CASSYSTGRNQPQHF. The CDR3 nucleotides read TGTGCCAGCAGTTACTCAACTGGTCGCAATCAGCCCCAGCATTTT.

This clone was counted only a few times. The chain has TRBV9 and TRBJ1-6; 9 nucleotides agree with TRBD1. The ends lost 0 bases at V and 7 bases at J; junction bases unmatched: 2. The CDR3 is made up of 15 amino acids. The germline gives CDR1 SGDLS, CDR2 YYNGEE. The CDR3 loop reads CASSVDGQGNSPLHF. CDR3 coding DNA: TGTGCCAGCAGCGTAGACGGACAGGGGAATTCACCCCTCCACTTT.

The chain is built from TRBV4-3 and TRBJ1-1; D is perhaps TRBD1 (6 bases). The length of the CDR3 is 16 residues. Germline V gene lookup returns CDR1 LGHNA and CDR2 YSLEER. V was pared by 0 bases and J by 6 bases, with 17 bases between. CDR3 in DNA: TGCGCCAGCAGCCAAGATTTCCCGGACAGCCAACCTGAAGCTTTCTTT. This encodes CASSQDFPDSQPEAFF.

V gene TRBV15 combines with J gene TRBJ2-5; 9 bases are a match to TRBD2. Losses at the gene ends were 0 bases for V and 2 bases for J; bases not matched to a gene: 4. This CDR3 region has 16 residues. Germline V lookup: CDR1 LNHNV, CDR2 YYDKDF (reference sequence). Written as DNA, the CDR3 is TGTGCCACCAGCAGAGAACCGCGGGGGGGGCAAGAGACCCAGTACTTC. Amino acids: CATSREPRGGQETQYF.

This chain uses TRBV19 with TRBJ1-4, with a possible D match to TRBD1 (5 bases). Germline V lookup: CDR1 LNHDA, CDR2 SQIVND (reference sequence). V shed 5 bases and J shed 8 bases, with 15 bases lying between them. The CDR3 is made up of 14 amino acids. CDR3 region: CASSSPGLGEKLFF. In DNA, the CDR3 is TGTGCCAGTAGTTCGCCGGGACTCGGGGAAAAACTGTTTTTT.

This chain connects TRBV7-7 to TRBJ2-3; 8 positions agree with TRBD2. The CDR3 has 15 amino acids. CDR1 is SSHAT and CDR2 is FNYEAQ in the germline V gene (reference sequence). V trimming: 5 bases; J trimming: 5 bases; junction bases outside the gene matches: 9. CDR3 in amino acids: CASSPGGGPGDTQYF. The DNA of the CDR3 is TGTGCCAGCAGCCCCGGGGGGGGGCCAGGAGATACGCAGTATTTT.

The chain uses TRBV6-1 and TRBJ2-7; 9 nucleotides line up with TRBD2. Germline V gives CDR1 MNHNS, CDR2 SASEGT. This CDR3 spans 16 amino acids. The J segment lost 0 bases and the V segment lost 2 bases, leaving 5 bases of the junction unmatched. The chain's CDR3 is CASSELASGVSYEQYF. CDR3 bases: TGTGCCAGCAGTGAATTGGCTAGCGGGGTCTCCTACGAGCAGTACTTC.

CDR3 sequence reads: CAITIDRDYSGYTF. DNA for the CDR3: TGTGCCATCACCATAGACAGGGATTATAGTGGCTACACCTTC. The V gene is TRBV10-3, the J gene TRBJ1-2, with 7 bases identical to TRBD1. Germline CDR1 and CDR2: ENHRY and SYGVKD. J gave up 7 bases and V 7 bases, and 12 bases lay outside the gene matches. This CDR3 has 14 amino acids.